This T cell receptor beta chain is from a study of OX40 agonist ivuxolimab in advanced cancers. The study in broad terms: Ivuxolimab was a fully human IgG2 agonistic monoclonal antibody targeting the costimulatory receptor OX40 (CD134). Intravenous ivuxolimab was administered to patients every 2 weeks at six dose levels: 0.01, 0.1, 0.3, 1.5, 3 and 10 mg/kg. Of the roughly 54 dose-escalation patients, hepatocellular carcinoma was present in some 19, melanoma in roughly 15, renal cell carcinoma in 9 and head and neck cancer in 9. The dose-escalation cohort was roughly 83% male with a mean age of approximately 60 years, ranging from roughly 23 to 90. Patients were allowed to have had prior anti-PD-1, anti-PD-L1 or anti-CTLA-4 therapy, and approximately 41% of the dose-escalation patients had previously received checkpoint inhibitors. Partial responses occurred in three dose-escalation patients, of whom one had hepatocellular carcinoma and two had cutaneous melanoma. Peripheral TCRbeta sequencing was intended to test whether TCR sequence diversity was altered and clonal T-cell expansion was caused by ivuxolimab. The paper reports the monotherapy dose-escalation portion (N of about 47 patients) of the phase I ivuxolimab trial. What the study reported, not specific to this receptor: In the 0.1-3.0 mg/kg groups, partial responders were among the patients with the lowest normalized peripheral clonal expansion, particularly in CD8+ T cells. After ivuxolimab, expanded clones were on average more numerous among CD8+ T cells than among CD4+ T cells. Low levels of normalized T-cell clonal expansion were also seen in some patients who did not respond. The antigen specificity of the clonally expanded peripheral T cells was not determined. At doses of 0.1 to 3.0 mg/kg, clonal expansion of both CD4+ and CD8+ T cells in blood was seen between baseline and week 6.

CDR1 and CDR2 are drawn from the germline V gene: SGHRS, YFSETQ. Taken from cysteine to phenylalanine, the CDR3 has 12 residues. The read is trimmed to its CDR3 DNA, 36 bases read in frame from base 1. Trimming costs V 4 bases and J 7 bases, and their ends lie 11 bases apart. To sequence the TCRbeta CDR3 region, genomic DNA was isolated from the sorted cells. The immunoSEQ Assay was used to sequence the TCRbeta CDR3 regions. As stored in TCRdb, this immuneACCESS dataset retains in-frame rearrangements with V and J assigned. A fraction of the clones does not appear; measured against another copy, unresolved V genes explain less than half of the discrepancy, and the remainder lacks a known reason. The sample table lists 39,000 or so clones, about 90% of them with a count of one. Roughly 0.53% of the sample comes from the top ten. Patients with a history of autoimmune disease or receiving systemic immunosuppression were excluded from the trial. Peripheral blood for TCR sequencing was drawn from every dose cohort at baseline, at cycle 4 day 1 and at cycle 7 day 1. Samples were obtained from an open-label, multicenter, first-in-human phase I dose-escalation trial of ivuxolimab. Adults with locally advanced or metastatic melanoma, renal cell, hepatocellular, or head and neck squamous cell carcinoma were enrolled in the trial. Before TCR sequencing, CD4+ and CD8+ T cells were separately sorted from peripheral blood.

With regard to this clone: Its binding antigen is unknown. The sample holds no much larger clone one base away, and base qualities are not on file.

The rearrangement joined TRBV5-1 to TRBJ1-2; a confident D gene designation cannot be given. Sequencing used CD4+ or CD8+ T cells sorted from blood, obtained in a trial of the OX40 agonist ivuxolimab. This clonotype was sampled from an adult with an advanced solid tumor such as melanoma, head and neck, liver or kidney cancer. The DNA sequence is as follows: TGCGCCAGCAGCCCCATGAATAGTGGCTACACCTTC. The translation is CASSPMNSGYTF.